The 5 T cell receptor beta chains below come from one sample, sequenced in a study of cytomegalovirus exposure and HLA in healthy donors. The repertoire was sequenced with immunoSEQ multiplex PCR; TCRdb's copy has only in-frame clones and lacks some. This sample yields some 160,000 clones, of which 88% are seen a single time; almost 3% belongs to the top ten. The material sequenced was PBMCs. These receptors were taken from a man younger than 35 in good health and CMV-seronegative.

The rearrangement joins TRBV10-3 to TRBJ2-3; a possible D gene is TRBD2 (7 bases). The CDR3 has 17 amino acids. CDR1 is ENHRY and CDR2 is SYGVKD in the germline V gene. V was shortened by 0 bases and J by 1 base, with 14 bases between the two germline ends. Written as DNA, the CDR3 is TGTGCCATCAGTGAGTCGGTGGGGGGGGCACGCACAGATACGCAGTATTTT. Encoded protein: CAISESVGGARTDTQYF.

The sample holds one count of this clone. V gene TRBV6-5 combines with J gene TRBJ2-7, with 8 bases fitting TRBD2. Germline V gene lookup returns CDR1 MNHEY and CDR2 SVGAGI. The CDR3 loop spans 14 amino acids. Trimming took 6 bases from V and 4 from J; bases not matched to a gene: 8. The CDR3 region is CASRSSGSGYEQYF. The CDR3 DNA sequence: TGTGCCAGCAGATCAAGCGGGAGCGGGTACGAGCAGTACTTC.

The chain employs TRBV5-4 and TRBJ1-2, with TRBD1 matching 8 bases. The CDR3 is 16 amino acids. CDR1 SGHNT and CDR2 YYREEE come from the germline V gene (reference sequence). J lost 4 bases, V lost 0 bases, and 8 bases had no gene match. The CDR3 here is CASSLANGQGGYGYTF. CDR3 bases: TGTGCCAGCAGCTTGGCCAATGGACAGGGCGGCTATGGCTACACCTTC.

CDR3 amino acids: CASSQGMVGTGNQPQHF. The CDR3 region has the DNA TGCGCCAGCAGCCAGGGTATGGTTGGGACAGGGAATCAGCCCCAGCATTTT. The V call is TRBV4-3, the J call TRBJ1-5; 9 bases match TRBD1. The CDR3 has 17 amino acids. V trimming: 3 bases; J trimming: 4 bases; junction bases outside the gene matches: 10. Germline-derived CDR1 and CDR2 are LGHNA and YSLEER.

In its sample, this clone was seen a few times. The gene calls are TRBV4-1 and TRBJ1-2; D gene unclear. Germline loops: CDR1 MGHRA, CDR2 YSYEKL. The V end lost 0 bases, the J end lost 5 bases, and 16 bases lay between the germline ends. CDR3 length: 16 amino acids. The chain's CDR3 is CASSQDEGLLQYGYTF. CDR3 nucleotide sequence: TGCGCCAGCAGCCAAGATGAGGGCCTCCTCCAATATGGCTACACCTTC.